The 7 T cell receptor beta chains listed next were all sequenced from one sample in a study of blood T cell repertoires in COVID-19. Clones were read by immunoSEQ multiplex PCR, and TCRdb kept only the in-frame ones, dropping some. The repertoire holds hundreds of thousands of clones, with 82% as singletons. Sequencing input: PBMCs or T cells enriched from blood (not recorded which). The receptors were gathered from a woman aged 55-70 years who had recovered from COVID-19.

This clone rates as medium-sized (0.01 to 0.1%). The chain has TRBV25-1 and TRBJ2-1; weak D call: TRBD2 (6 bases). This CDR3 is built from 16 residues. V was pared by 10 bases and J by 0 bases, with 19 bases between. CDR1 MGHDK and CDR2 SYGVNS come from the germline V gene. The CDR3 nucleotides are TGTGCCACCACTGGCAGGGAGGTTGGCTCCTACAATGAGCAGTTCTTC. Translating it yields CATTGREVGSYNEQFF.

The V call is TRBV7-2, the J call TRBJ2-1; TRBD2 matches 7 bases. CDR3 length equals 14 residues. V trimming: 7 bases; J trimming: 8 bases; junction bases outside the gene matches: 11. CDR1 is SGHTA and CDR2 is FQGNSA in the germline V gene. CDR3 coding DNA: TGTGCCAGCAACAACGGGGGACTAATCTATGAGCAGTTCTTC. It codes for CASNNGGLIYEQFF.

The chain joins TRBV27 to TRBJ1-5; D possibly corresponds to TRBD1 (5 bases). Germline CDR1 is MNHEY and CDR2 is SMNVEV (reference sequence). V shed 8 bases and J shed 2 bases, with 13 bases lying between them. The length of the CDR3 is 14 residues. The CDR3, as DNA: TGTGCCAGCGGTCTGGGGGGTGGCAATCAGCCCCAGCATTTT. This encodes CASGLGGGNQPQHF.

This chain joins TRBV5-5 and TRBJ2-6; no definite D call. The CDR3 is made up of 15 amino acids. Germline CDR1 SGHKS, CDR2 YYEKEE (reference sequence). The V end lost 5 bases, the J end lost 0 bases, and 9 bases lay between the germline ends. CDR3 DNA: TGTGCCAGCAGAATACAGAGCTCTGGGGCCAACGTCCTGACTTTC. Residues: CASRIQSSGANVLTF.

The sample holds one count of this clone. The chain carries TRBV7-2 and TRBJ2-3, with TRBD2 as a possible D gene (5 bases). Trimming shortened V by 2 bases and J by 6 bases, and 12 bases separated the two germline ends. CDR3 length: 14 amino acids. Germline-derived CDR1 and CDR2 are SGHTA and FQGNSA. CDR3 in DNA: TGTGCCAGCAGCTTAATCGGGGAGCGGGATACGCAGTATTTT. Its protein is CASSLIGERDTQYF.

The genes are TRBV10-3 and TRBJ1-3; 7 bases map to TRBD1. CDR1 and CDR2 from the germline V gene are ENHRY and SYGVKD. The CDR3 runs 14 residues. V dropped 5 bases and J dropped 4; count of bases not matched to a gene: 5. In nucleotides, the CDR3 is TGTGCCATCAGTCAACTGGGACAGGGAAACACCATATATTTT. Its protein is CAISQLGQGNTIYF.

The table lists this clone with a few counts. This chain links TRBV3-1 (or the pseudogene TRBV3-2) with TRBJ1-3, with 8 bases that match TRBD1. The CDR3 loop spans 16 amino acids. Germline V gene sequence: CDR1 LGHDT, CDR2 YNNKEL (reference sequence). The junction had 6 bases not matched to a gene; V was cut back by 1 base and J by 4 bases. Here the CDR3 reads CASSQGTGLAGNTIYF. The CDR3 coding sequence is TGTGCCAGCAGCCAAGGGACAGGGTTAGCGGGAAACACCATATATTTT.